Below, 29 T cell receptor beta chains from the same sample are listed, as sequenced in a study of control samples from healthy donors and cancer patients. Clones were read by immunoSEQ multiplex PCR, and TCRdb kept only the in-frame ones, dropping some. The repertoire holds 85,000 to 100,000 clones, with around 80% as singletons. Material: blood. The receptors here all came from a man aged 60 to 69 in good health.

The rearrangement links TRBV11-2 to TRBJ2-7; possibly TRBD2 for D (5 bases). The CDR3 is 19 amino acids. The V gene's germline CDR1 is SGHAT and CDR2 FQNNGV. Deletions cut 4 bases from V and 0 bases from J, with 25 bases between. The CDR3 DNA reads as TGTGCCAGCAGCTCCCTCCTCGGCGGCTGGACTTCCGCCTCCTACGAGCAGTACTTC. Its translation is CASSSLLGGWTSASYEQYF.

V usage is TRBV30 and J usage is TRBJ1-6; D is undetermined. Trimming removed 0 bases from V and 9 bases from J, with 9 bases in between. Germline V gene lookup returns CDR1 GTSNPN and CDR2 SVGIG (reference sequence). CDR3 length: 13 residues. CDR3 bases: TGTGCCTGGAGTGTTCAACCGGGTTCACCCCTCCACTTT. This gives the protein CAWSVQPGSPLHF.

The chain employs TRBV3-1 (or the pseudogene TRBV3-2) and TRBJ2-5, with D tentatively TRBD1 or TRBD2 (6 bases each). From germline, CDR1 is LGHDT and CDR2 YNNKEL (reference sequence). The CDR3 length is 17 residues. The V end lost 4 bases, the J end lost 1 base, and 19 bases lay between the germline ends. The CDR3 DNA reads TGTGCCAGCAGCCTCTCCGGGCTGGGGGGCCTCCAAGAGACCCAGTACTTC. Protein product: CASSLSGLGGLQETQYF.

The CDR3 spells CASSQGSSYNSPLHF. The CDR3 bases are TGTGCCAGCAGTCAGGGGAGCTCCTATAATTCACCCCTCCACTTT. The chain has TRBV6-5 and TRBJ1-6, with a weak D call TRBD1 (6 bases). V lost 5 bases to trimming and J lost 0 bases, with 8 bases between them. There are 15 residues in the CDR3. Germline V CDR1 and CDR2: MNHEY, SVGAGI.

CDR3: CASSLALGGTEAFF. The CDR3 DNA reads TGCGCCAGCAGCTTGGCCTTAGGGGGCACTGAAGCTTTCTTT. This sequence joins TRBV5-1 and TRBJ1-1; D might be TRBD1 (6 bases). Trimming pared 0 bases from V and 4 bases from J, leaving 10 bases between. The CDR3 has 14 residues. CDR1 and CDR2 from the germline V gene are SGHRS and YFSETQ.

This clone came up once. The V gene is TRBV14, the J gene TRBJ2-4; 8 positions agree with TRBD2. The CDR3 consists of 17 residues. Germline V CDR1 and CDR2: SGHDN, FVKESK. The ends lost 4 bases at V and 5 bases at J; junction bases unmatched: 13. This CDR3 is CASSPSGSRTDENIQYF. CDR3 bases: TGTGCCAGCAGCCCCAGCGGGAGTCGAACTGACGAAAACATTCAGTACTTC.

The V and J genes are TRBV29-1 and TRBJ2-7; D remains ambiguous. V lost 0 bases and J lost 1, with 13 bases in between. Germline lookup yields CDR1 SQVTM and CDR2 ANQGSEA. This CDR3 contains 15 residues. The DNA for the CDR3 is TGCAGCGTTGAAGATCGCGGAAAGGCTTCCTACGAGCAGTACTTC. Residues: CSVEDRGKASYEQYF.

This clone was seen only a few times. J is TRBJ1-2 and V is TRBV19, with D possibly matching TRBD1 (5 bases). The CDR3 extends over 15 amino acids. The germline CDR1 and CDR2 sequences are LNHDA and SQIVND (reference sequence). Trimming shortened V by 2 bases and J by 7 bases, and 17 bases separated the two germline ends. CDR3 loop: CASSIPGTPWGGYTF. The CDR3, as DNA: TGTGCCAGTAGTATACCCGGGACGCCCTGGGGTGGCTACACCTTC.

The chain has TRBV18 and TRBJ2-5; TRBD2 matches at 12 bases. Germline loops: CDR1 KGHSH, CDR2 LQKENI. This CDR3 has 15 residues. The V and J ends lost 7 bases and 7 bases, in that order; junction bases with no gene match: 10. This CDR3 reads CASLTGTSGSTTQYF. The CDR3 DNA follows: TGTGCCAGCTTAACCGGGACTAGCGGGTCCACGACCCAGTACTTC.

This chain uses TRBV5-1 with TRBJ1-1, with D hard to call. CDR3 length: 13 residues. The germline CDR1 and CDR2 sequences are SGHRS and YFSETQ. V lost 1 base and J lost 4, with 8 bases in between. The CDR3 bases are TGCGCCAGCAGCTTGTTTCCCGGCACTGAAGCTTTCTTT. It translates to CASSLFPGTEAFF. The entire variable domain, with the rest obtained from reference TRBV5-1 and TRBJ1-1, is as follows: KAGVTQTPRYLIKTRGQQVTLSCSPISGHRSVSWYQQTPGQGLQFLFEYFSETQRNKGNFPGRFSGRQFSNSRSEMNVSTLELGDSALYLCASSLFPGTEAFFGQGTRLTVV.

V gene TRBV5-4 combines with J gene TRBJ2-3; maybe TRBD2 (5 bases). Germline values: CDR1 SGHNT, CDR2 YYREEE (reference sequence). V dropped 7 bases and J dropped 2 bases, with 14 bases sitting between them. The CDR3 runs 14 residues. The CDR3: CASLGGLNTDTQYF. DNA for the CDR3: TGTGCCAGCCTCGGCGGGCTCAACACAGATACGCAGTATTTT. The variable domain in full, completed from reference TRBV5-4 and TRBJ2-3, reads ETGVTQSPTHLIKTRGQQVTLRCSSQSGHNTVSWYQQALGQGPQFIFQYYREEENGRGNFPPRFSGLQFPNYSSELNVNALELDDSALYLCASLGGLNTDTQYFGPGTRLTVL.

The CDR3 DNA reads TGCAGCGGGGGCGGGATTCTCACCGGGGAGCTGTTTTTT. Encoded protein: CSGGGILTGELFF. The chain employs TRBV29-1 and TRBJ2-2; a weak D match, TRBD2 (6 bases). The germline CDR1 and CDR2 sequences are SQVTM and ANQGSEA. The CDR3 is made up of 13 amino acids. V was shortened by 7 bases and J by 4 bases, with 13 bases between the two germline ends.

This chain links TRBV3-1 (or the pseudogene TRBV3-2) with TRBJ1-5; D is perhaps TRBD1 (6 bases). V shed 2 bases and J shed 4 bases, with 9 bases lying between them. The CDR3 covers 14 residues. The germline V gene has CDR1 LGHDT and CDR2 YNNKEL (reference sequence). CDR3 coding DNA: TGTGCCAGCAGCCAAAGGGACACTAATCAGCCCCAGCATTTT. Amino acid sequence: CASSQRDTNQPQHF.

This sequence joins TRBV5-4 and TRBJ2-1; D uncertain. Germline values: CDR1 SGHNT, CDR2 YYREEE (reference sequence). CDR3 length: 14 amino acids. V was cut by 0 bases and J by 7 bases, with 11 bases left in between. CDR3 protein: CASSLVAPPNEQFF. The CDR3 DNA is TGTGCCAGCAGCTTGGTTGCTCCGCCGAATGAGCAGTTCTTC.

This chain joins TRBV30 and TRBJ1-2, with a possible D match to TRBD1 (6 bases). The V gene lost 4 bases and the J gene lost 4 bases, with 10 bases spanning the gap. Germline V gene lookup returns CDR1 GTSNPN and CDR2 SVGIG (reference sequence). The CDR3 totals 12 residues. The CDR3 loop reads CAWTGESYGYTF. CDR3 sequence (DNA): TGTGCCTGGACAGGGGAGAGCTATGGCTACACCTTC. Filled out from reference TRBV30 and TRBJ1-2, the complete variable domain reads SQTIHQWPATLVQPVGSPLSLECTVEGTSNPNLYWYRQAAGRGLQLLFYSVGIGQISSEVPQNLSASRPQDRQFILSSKKLLLSDSGFYLCAWTGESYGYTFGSGTRLTVV.

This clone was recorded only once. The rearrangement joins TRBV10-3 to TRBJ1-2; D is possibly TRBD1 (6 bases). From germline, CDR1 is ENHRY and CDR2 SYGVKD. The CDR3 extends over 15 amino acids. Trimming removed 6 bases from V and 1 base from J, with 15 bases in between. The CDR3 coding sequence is TGTGCCATCAGGACTACTGCAGGGGTTAACTATGGCTACACCTTC. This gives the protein CAIRTTAGVNYGYTF.

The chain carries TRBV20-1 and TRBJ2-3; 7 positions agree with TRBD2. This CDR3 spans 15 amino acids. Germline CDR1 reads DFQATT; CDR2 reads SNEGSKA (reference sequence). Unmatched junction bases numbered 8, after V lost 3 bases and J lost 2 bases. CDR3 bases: TGCAGTGCTAGTGGGGAGGGACTGTTCACAGATACGCAGTATTTT. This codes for CSASGEGLFTDTQYF.

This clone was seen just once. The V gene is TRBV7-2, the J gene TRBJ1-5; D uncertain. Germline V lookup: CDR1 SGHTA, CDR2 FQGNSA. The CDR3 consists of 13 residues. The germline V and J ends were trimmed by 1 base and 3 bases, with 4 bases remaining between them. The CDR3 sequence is CASSLGLNQPQHF. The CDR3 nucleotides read TGTGCCAGCAGCTTAGGTCTCAATCAGCCCCAGCATTTT.

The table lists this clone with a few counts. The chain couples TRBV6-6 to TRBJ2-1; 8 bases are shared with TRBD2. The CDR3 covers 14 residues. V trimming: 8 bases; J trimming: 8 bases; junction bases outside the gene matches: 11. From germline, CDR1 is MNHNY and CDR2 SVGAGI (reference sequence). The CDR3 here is CASFGSSGGDEQFF. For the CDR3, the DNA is TGTGCCAGCTTCGGATCCAGCGGGGGTGATGAGCAGTTCTTC.

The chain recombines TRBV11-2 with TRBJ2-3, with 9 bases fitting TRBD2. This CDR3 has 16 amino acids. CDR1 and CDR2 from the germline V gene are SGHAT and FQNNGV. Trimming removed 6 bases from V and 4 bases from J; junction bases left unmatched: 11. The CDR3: CASRPVGGRAADTQYF. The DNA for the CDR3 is TGTGCCAGCAGACCCGTCGGCGGGAGGGCGGCAGATACGCAGTATTTT.

The CDR3 sequence: CASSGDRGYNSPLHF. CDR3 DNA: TGTGCCAGCAGTGGGGACAGGGGGTACAATTCACCCCTCCACTTT. The chain recombines TRBV25-1 with TRBJ1-6, with TRBD1 identical over 11 bases. Germline CDR1 reads MGHDK; CDR2 reads SYGVNS. The junction had 3 bases not matched to a gene; V was cut back by 4 bases and J by 7 bases. This CDR3 region has 15 residues.

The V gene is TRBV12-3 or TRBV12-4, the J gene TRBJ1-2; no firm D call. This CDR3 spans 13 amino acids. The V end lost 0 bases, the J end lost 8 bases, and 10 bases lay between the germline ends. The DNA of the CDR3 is TGTGCCAGCAGTTTAGCAGGATTAAGAGGCTACACCTTC. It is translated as CASSLAGLRGYTF.

The CDR3 loop is CASSRREVTEAFF. CDR3 nucleotide sequence: TGTGCCAGCAGTCGGAGGGAGGTGACTGAAGCTTTCTTT. The chain joins TRBV12-3 or TRBV12-4 to TRBJ1-1; D unresolved. The V end lost 5 bases, the J end lost 5 bases, and 12 bases lay between the germline ends. The CDR3 is 13 residues long.

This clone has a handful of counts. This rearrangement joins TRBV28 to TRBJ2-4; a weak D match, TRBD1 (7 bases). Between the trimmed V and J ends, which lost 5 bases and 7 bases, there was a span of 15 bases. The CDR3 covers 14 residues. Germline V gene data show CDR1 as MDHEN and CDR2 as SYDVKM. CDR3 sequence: CASSGGGAMNIQYF. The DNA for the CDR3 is TGTGCCAGCAGTGGAGGGGGCGCGATGAACATTCAGTACTTC. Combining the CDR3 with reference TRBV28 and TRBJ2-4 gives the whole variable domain DVKVTQSSRYLVKRTGEKVFLECVQDMDHENMFWYRQDPGLGLRLIYFSYDVKMKEKGDIPEGYSVSREKKERFSLILESASTNQTSMYLCASSGGGAMNIQYFGAGTRLSVL.

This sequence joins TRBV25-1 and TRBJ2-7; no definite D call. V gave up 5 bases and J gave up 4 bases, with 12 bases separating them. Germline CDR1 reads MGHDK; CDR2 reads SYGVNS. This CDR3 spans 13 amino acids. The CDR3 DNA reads TGTGCCAGCAGTCTCGCGTTAGGTTACGAGCAGTACTTC. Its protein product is CASSLALGYEQYF.

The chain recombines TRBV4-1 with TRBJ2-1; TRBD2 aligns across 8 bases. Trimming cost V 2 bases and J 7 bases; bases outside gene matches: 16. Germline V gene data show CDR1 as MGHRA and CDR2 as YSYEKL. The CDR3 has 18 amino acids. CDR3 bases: TGCGCCAGCAGCCAACAACTTGGGCTAGCGGGCAGGATAAATGAGCAGTTCTTC. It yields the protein CASSQQLGLAGRINEQFF.

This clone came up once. Here the CDR3 reads CASSLLAGVPGELFF. The DNA for the CDR3 is TGTGCCAGCAGTTTACTAGCGGGAGTCCCCGGGGAGCTGTTTTTT. This chain links TRBV27 with TRBJ2-2; 10 bases are shared with TRBD2. Per the germline V gene, CDR1 is MNHEY and CDR2 is SMNVEV (reference sequence). Trimming cost V 2 bases and J 6 bases; bases outside gene matches: 3. The CDR3 extends over 15 amino acids.

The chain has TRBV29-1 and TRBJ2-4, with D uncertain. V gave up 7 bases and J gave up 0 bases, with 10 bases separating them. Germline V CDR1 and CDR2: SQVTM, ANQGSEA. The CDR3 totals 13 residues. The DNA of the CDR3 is TGCAGCGAGGTAAAGCTAGCCAAAAACATTCAGTACTTC. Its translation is CSEVKLAKNIQYF.

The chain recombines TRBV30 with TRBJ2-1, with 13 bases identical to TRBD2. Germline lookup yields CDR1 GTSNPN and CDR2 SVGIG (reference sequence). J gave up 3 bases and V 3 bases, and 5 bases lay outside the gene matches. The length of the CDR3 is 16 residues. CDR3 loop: CAWRPGTSGIYNEQFF. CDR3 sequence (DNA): TGTGCCTGGAGGCCCGGGACTAGCGGGATCTACAATGAGCAGTTCTTC.